The TCR beta chain described here comes from a study of OX40 agonist ivuxolimab in advanced cancers. Overall study findings and caveats: Compared with others, partial responders at 0.1-3.0 mg/kg displayed clonal expansion among the lowest. Antigen targets of the expanded peripheral T cells went undetermined. Expanded clones belonging to CD8+ T cells outnumbered, on average, those of CD4+.

This CDR3 has 16 residues. Losses at the gene ends were 4 bases for V and 2 bases for J; bases not matched to a gene: 6. Germline CDR1 reads SGDLS; CDR2 reads YYNGEE. In regard to this clone: Antigen specificity is unknown.

Clones were read by immunoSEQ multiplex PCR, and TCRdb kept only the in-frame ones, dropping some. The sample has 60,000 to 100,000 clones, 94% seen once. The source material was CD4+ or CD8+ T cells sorted from blood, sampled in a trial of the OX40 agonist ivuxolimab. The receptor comes from an adult with an advanced solid tumor such as melanoma, head and neck, liver or kidney cancer. The chain links TRBV9 to TRBJ1-6; 7 bases are shared with TRBD1. For the CDR3, the DNA is TGTGCCAGCAGCATCACAGGGGAACCCTATAATTCACCCCTCCACTTT. Its translation is CASSITGEPYNSPLHF.